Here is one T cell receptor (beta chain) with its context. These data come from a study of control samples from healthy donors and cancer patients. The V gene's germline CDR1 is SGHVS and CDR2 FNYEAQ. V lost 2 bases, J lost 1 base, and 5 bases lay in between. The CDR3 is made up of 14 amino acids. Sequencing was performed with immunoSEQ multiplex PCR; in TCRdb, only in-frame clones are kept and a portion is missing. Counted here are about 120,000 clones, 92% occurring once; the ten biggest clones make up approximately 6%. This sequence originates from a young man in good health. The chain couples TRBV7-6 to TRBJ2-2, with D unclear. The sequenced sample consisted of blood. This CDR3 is CASSLYRNTGELFF. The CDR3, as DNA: TGTGCCAGCAGCTTATACAGGAACACCGGGGAGCTGTTTTTT.